This T cell receptor (beta chain) appears in the sequencing data of a study of T-cell reconstitution after alpha-beta-depleted transplantation in children. Findings and limits, study-wide: Newly produced T cells mostly accounted for T-cell counts and diversity one year post-transplant.

Unique molecular identifiers featured in how the TCRbeta library was prepared. From the PCR reads, TCRdb called clonotypes with MiXCR, one entry per CDR3 protein. The table shows under 300,000 distinct CDR3 sequences, with more than 9% occurring only once. CDR1 MNHEY and CDR2 SMNVEV come from the germline V gene (reference sequence). Deletions cut 3 bases from V and 0 bases from J, with 9 bases between. The CDR3 loop spans 14 amino acids. Many counts were recorded for this clonotype. What it binds is unknown. Specimen: peripheral blood, collected 180 days after TCRalphabeta/CD19-depleted stem cell transplant. The sequence was collected from a male patient under 10 years old who had a stem cell transplant for chronic granulomatous disease, so the T cells may come from the graft donor. The chain couples TRBV27 to TRBJ2-7; D not certain. CDR3 loop: CASSFTASSYEQYF. In DNA form, the CDR3 reads TGTGCCAGCAGTTTCACAGCGAGCTCCTACGAGCAGTACTTC.